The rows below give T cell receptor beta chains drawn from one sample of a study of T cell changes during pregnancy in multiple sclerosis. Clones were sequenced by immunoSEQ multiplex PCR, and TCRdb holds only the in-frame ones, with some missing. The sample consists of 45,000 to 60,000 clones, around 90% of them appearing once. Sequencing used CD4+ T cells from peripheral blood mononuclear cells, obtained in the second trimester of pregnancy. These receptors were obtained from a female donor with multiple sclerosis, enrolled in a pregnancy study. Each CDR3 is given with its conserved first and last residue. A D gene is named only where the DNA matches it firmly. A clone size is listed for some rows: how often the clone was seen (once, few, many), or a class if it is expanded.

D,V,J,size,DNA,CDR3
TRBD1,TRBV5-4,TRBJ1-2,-,TGTGCCAGCAGCCCACGGACAGGGTCGGGCTACACCTTC,CASSPRTGSGYTF
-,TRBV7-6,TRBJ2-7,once,TGTGCCAGCAGCTTAGAACAGAATGCCTACGAGCAGTACTTC,CASSLEQNAYEQYF
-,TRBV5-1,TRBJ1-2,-,TGCGCCAGCAGCTTGAGACACCAGGCCGACGGCTACACCTTC,CASSLRHQADGYTF
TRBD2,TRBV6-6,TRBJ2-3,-,TGTGCCAGCAGTTACGGCCGGCGGGGGTCCAGAGATACGCAGTATTTT,CASSYGRRGSRDTQYF
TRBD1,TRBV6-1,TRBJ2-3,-,TGTGCCAGCAGTGAAATAGGACAGGGGTGGAATACGCAGTATTTT,CASSEIGQGWNTQYF
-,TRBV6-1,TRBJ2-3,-,TGTGCCAGCAGTGAAGCGATGACTCCAAGCACAGATACGCAGTATTTT,CASSEAMTPSTDTQYF
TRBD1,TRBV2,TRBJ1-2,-,TGTGCCAGCAGTGTGGGACAGGTCGGGTATGGCTACACCTTC,CASSVGQVGYGYTF
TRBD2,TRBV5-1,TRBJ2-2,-,TGCGCCAGCAGCCCGGGACTAGCCTACACCGGGGAGCTGTTTTTT,CASSPGLAYTGELFF
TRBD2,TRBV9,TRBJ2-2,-,TGTGCCAGCAGCGTAGGGACTAGCAACGGGGAGCTGTTTTTT,CASSVGTSNGELFF
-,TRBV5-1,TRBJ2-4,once,TGCGCCAGCAGCTCGACAGACGGCGGCAAAAACATTCAGTACTTC,CASSSTDGGKNIQYF
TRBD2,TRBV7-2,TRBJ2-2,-,TGTGCCAGCAGCTTTGGACTAGCGGGAGGGTGGACCGGGGAGCTGTTTTTT,CASSFGLAGGWTGELFF
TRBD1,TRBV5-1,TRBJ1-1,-,TGCGCCAGCAGCTCGCAGACAGGGGGGAACACTGAAGCTTTCTTT,CASSSQTGGNTEAFF
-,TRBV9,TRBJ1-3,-,TGTGCCAGCAGCGTAGCTACAGATGCTGGAAACACCATATATTTT,CASSVATDAGNTIYF
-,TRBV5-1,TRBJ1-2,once,TGCGCCAGCAGCTTGGGAATAGGCAGGAGGGACGAGGGCTACACCTTC,CASSLGIGRRDEGYTF